The 29 T cell receptor beta chains reported below all come from one sample, sequenced in a study of blood T cells in healthy people across ages. Sample-barcoded 5' priming and a J-beta primer mix drove a second PCR of 7 to 11 cycles. Using its own MiXCR run on the 5' RACE reads, TCRdb lists one record per CDR3 protein. The sample gives about 730,000 distinct CDR3 sequences, approximately 39% of which show up once; about 20% is in the top ten. What was sequenced was blood. Every receptor here comes from a woman aged 55-75 years in good health.

This clonotype was detected a few times. The CDR3 protein is CASSQEKLVTGEQYF. CDR3 DNA sequence: TGCGCCAGCAGCCAAGAAAAACTAGTTACGGGGGAGCAGTACTTC. The rearrangement links TRBV4-3 to TRBJ2-5; TRBD2 might be the D (6 bases). V gave up 0 bases and J gave up 11 bases, with 19 bases separating them. Germline assignment: CDR1 LGHNA and CDR2 YSLEER. CDR3 length: 15 residues.

This rearrangement joins TRBV7-2 to TRBJ1-1; TRBD1 matches 11 bases. Trimming took 1 base from V and 4 from J; bases not matched to a gene: 8. CDR1 is SGHTA and CDR2 is FQGNSA in the germline V gene. CDR3 length equals 17 residues. In DNA form, the CDR3 reads TGTGCCAGCAGCTTAGGACCTTTTGGGACAGGGGGCACTGAAGCTTTCTTT. Amino acids: CASSLGPFGTGGTEAFF. The full variable domain, rest sourced from reference TRBV7-2 and TRBJ1-1, is GAGVSQSPSNKVTEKGKDVELRCDPISGHTALYWYRQSLGQGLEFLIYFQGNSAPDKSGLPSDRFSAERTGGSVSTLTIQRTQQEDSAVYLCASSLGPFGTGGTEAFFGQGTRLTVV.

V and J are TRBV4-2 and TRBJ2-5, with 9 bases fitting TRBD2. Germline-derived CDR1 and CDR2 are LGHNA and YNFKEQ. The V and J ends lost 0 bases and 11 bases, in that order; junction bases with no gene match: 13. CDR3 length: 16 residues. As DNA, the CDR3 is TGTGCCAGCAGCCAAGATGGAGCGGGAGGCTACAATGAGCAGTACTTC. This encodes CASSQDGAGGYNEQYF.

DNA for the CDR3: TGCAGTGCTAGGGGCCCCGGGACCGCAAGCTCCTACAATGAGCAGTTCTTC. It encodes CSARGPGTASSYNEQFF. The gene calls are TRBV20-1 and TRBJ2-1; D may match TRBD1 or TRBD2 (5 bases each). V was clipped by 3 bases and J by 0 bases, with 18 bases between them. Germline V gives CDR1 DFQATT, CDR2 SNEGSKA (reference sequence). There are 17 residues in the CDR3.

The chain recombines TRBV5-1 with TRBJ2-5; the D gene is possibly TRBD2 (6 bases). This CDR3 is built from 13 residues. Per the germline V gene, CDR1 is SGHRS and CDR2 is YFSETQ. V gave up 5 bases and J gave up 2 bases, with 10 bases separating them. CDR3 DNA sequence: TGCGCCAGCAGTAACGGAGGGCAAGAGACCCAGTACTTC. Its translation is CASSNGGQETQYF.

The table lists this clonotype with many counts. The rearrangement joins TRBV29-1 to TRBJ1-2; D is possibly TRBD1 (5 bases). The CDR3 length is 12 residues. The germline gives CDR1 SQVTM, CDR2 ANQGSEA. Trimming took 1 base from V and 7 from J, leaving 10 bases between them. CDR3 sequence (DNA): TGCAGCGTTGAAGGGGGGGGTCTTGGCTACACCTTC. It encodes CSVEGGGLGYTF.

In this sample, this clonotype turned up a few times. This chain links TRBV6-5 with TRBJ2-1; D may match TRBD1 or TRBD2 (6 bases each). CDR1 is MNHEY, CDR2 SVGAGI, per germline. Trimming took 5 bases from V and 4 from J, leaving 21 bases between them. This CDR3 contains 17 residues. CDR3 sequence: CASSNPHGGWRYNEQFF. The CDR3 nucleotides read TGTGCCAGCAGTAACCCACACGGGGGCTGGAGGTACAATGAGCAGTTCTTC.

The CDR3 nucleotides are TGTGCCAGTAGTAAGGCTAGCGGTGGGGATACGCAGTATTTT. It yields the protein CASSKASGGDTQYF. The chain has TRBV19 and TRBJ2-3; 7 nucleotides match TRBD2. Unmatched junction bases numbered 7, after V lost 4 bases and J lost 6 bases. The CDR3 runs to 14 residues. The V gene's germline CDR1 is LNHDA and CDR2 SQIVND (reference sequence).

This clonotype was detected a few times. The gene calls are TRBV29-1 and TRBJ2-4; D remains ambiguous. The germline gives CDR1 SQVTM, CDR2 ANQGSEA. Deletions cut 1 base from V and 3 bases from J, with 13 bases between. The CDR3 is 15 amino acids. The CDR3 region has the DNA TGCAGCGTTGAAGGTGGTCTCGGGTTCAAAAACATTCAGTACTTC. It translates to CSVEGGLGFKNIQYF.

Points on this clonotype: The junction differs from germline at one of its ends, possibly a read error. This chain uses TRBV20-1 with TRBJ2-3; 8 nucleotides align to TRBD1. Germline CDR1 reads DFQATT; CDR2 reads SNEGSKA (reference sequence). The CDR3 consists of 13 residues. The DNA for the CDR3 is TGTAGTGCGTCGACAGGGGATGGCGATACGCAGTATTTT. Its translation: CSASTGDGDTQYF.

The gene calls are TRBV6-2 or TRBV6-3 and TRBJ2-7; 9 positions match TRBD1. The V segment lost 7 bases and the J segment 2 bases; nucleotides outside the gene matches: 9. CDR3 size: 15 residues. Germline CDR1 is MNHEY and CDR2 is SVGEGT. The CDR3: CASIVSGQGTYEQYF. The CDR3 coding sequence is TGTGCCAGCATCGTAAGTGGACAGGGGACCTACGAGCAGTACTTC.

This clonotype was seen ten or more times. The gene calls are TRBV6-2 or TRBV6-3 and TRBJ2-5; 11 positions match TRBD2. The CDR3 loop spans 14 amino acids. V was clipped by 5 bases and J by 3 bases; unmatched bases: 2. Germline CDR1 reads MNHEY; CDR2 reads SVGEGT. The CDR3 loop is CASSKLAGEETQYF. DNA for the CDR3: TGTGCCAGCAGTAAACTAGCGGGGGAAGAGACCCAGTACTTC.

This chain uses TRBV29-1 with TRBJ1-2; D gene unclear. The germline V gene encodes CDR1 SQVTM and CDR2 ANQGSEA. Trimming shortened V by 7 bases and J by 6 bases, and 18 bases separated the two germline ends. This CDR3 region has 13 residues. Here the CDR3 reads CSGRGGGKDGYTF. The CDR3 DNA sequence: TGCAGCGGTAGAGGCGGTGGGAAAGATGGCTACACCTTC.

There are a few counts of this clonotype. The V and J genes are TRBV7-3 and TRBJ2-7, with 9 bases fitting TRBD2. This CDR3 has 16 residues. The germline V gene has CDR1 SGHTA and CDR2 FQGTGA. With V trimmed by 2 bases and J by 0 bases, 5 bases remained unmatched. DNA of the CDR3: TGTGCCAGCAGCTTAGGTAGCGGGGGCCTCTCCTACGAGCAGTACTTC. Translating it yields CASSLGSGGLSYEQYF.

This clonotype was seen repeatedly, ten times or more. The chain recombines TRBV14 with TRBJ1-2; no clear D gene. The CDR3 runs to 14 residues. V gave up 1 base and J gave up 0 bases, with 6 bases separating them. Per germline, CDR1 SGHDN and CDR2 FVKESK. The CDR3: CASSQATTNYGYTF. In nucleotides, the CDR3 is TGTGCCAGCAGCCAAGCGACAACTAACTATGGCTACACCTTC.

The chain has TRBV12-3 or TRBV12-4 and TRBJ2-1, with TRBD2 as a possible D gene (5 bases). Judging by the DNA end, TRBJ2-7 fits better; the J call may be wrong. This CDR3 has 13 amino acids. CDR3 nucleotide sequence: TGTGCCAGCAGTTTCGGGGTCTACAATGAGCAGTACTTC. Residues: CASSFGVYNEQYF.

The table lists this clonotype with a count of one. This chain connects TRBV6-2 or TRBV6-3 to TRBJ2-3; 12 nucleotides line up with TRBD2. After removal of 5 bases from V and 4 bases from J, the junction contained 7 bases not matched to a gene. Germline V CDR1 and CDR2: MNHEY, SVGEGT. The CDR3 runs to 16 residues. CDR3 sequence (DNA): TGTGCCAGCAGTCGCCCTAGCGGGGGGGGTGCAGATACGCAGTATTTT. Protein sequence: CASSRPSGGGADTQYF.

This clonotype was observed many times. This chain joins TRBV7-2 and TRBJ2-7, with 11 positions matching TRBD2. Trimming took 5 bases from V and 2 from J; bases not matched to a gene: 2. Germline V gives CDR1 SGHTA, CDR2 FQGNSA. This CDR3 spans 14 amino acids. The CDR3 loop is CASSPTSGAYEQYF. The CDR3 DNA reads as TGTGCCAGCAGCCCGACTAGCGGGGCCTACGAGCAGTACTTC.

In DNA form, the CDR3 reads TGCGCCAGCACCCCCTTGGGACAGGCGAACACTGAAGCTTTCTTT. Its translation is CASTPLGQANTEAFF. V is TRBV5-1 and J is TRBJ1-1; 8 positions agree with TRBD1. The germline gives CDR1 SGHRS, CDR2 YFSETQ. V was pared by 6 bases and J by 1 base, with 8 bases of the junction left unmatched. The CDR3 is 15 residues long.

The chain has TRBV14 and TRBJ2-5; TRBD2 is a possible D gene (5 bases). The CDR3 spans 16 residues. Germline values: CDR1 SGHDN, CDR2 FVKESK. With 1 base removed from V and 3 bases from J, the gap between germline ends came to 15 bases. The CDR3 protein is CASSQARGYGEETQYF. The DNA for the CDR3 is TGTGCCAGCAGCCAAGCCCGAGGATACGGGGAAGAGACCCAGTACTTC.

In this sample, this clonotype turned up many times. One junction end does not reproduce the germline sequence, and a read error may be involved. V gene TRBV5-1 combines with J gene TRBJ2-3, with TRBD2 matching 9 bases. CDR3 size: 16 residues. CDR1 is SGHRS, CDR2 YFSETQ, per germline. This CDR3 is CASSLALAGSTDTQYF. The CDR3 DNA reads as TGTGCCAGCAGCTTAGCGCTAGCGGGAAGCACAGATACGCAGTATTTT.

The chain links TRBV12-3 or TRBV12-4 to TRBJ2-2; D gene unclear. CDR3 length: 14 amino acids. The germline V and J ends were trimmed by 7 bases and 4 bases, with 13 bases remaining between them. CDR3: CASTDRVGTGELFF. CDR3 coding DNA: TGTGCCAGCACCGATAGGGTTGGCACCGGGGAGCTGTTTTTT.

Note on this clonotype: The junction shows a germline mismatch at one end, possibly a read error. The chain employs TRBV7-9 and TRBJ2-1; 13 bases match TRBD2. This CDR3 is 13 amino acids long. Germline CDR1 SEHNR, CDR2 FQNEAQ (reference sequence). This CDR3 reads CSSGLAGDNEQFF. The CDR3 DNA reads TGTTCCAGCGGACTAGCGGGAGACAATGAGCAGTTCTTC.

The chain uses TRBV2 and TRBJ1-2, with TRBD1 matching 9 bases. The CDR3 loop spans 20 amino acids. CDR1 and CDR2 from the germline V gene are SNHLY and FYNNEI. With V trimmed by 1 base and J by 4 bases, 19 bases remained unmatched. CDR3 DNA: TGTGCCAGCAGTGAAGTAATTTGGACAGGGGAAAACAACGGGGGCTATGGCTACACCTTC. Protein: CASSEVIWTGENNGGYGYTF.

The rearrangement links TRBV29-1 to TRBJ2-5, with 9 bases matching TRBD2. CDR1 is SQVTM and CDR2 is ANQGSEA in the germline V gene. CDR3 length: 18 amino acids. The ends lost 6 bases at V and 7 bases at J; junction bases unmatched: 24. The CDR3 sequence: CSVPLGRAGGPKGATQYF. As DNA, the CDR3 is TGCAGCGTGCCCCTAGGACGAGCGGGAGGACCAAAGGGAGCGACCCAGTACTTC. Full variable domain (outside the CDR3, taken from reference TRBV29-1 and TRBJ2-5): SAVISQKPSRDICQRGTSLTIQCQVDSQVTMMFWYRQQPGQSLTLIATANQGSEATYESGFVIDKFPISRPNLTFSTLTVSNMSPEDSSIYLCSVPLGRAGGPKGATQYFGPGTRLLVL.

This clonotype has just a few counts. The V gene is TRBV6-6, the J gene TRBJ1-4, with D unclear. CDR3 length: 15 amino acids. Per germline, CDR1 MNHNY and CDR2 SVGAGI (reference sequence). Trimming shortened V by 8 bases and J by 0 bases, and 13 bases separated the two germline ends. This CDR3 is CASQDTVTTNEKLFF. The DNA for the CDR3 is TGTGCCAGCCAAGACACGGTTACAACTAATGAAAAACTGTTTTTT.

This chain connects TRBV9 to TRBJ2-1, with 8 nucleotides matching TRBD2. The CDR3 runs to 15 residues. Germline V gene sequence: CDR1 SGDLS, CDR2 YYNGEE. V lost 4 bases and J lost 5; bases outside the gene matches: 8. The CDR3 region is CASSPLSSGDNEQFF. CDR3 DNA sequence: TGTGCCAGCAGCCCCCTTAGTAGCGGGGACAATGAGCAGTTCTTC.

Of note for this clonotype: This may come from a read error, since a much larger clone is one base off. The chain combines TRBV7-3 with TRBJ2-1; no clear D gene. The DNA matches TRBJ2-7 better at its end, which makes the J call doubtful. Germline loops: CDR1 SGHTA, CDR2 FQGTGA. This CDR3 has 13 amino acids. CDR3 residues: CASSNQRDNEQYF. The CDR3 bases are TGTGCCAGCAGCAACCAGAGAGACAATGAGCAGTACTTC.

The CDR3 protein is CSVIEGNTEAFF. The DNA of the CDR3 is TGCAGCGTGATAGAGGGGAACACTGAAGCTTTCTTT. This sequence joins TRBV29-1 and TRBJ1-1; D gene ambiguous. Per germline, CDR1 SQVTM and CDR2 ANQGSEA. Trimming removed 6 bases from V and 1 base from J, with 9 bases in between. This CDR3 has 12 amino acids.